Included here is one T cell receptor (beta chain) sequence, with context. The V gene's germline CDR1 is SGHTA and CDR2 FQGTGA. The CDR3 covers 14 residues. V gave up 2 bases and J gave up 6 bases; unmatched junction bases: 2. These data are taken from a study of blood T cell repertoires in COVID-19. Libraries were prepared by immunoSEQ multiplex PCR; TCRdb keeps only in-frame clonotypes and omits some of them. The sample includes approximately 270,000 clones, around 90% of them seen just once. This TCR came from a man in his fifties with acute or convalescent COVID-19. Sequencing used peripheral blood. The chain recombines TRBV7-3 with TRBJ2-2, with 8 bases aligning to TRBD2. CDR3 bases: TGTGCCAGCAGCTTAGTCGGGAGGGCCGGGGAGCTGTTTTTT. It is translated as CASSLVGRAGELFF.